A single sample is the source of the 32 T cell receptor beta chains below, sequenced in a study of blood T cell repertoires in COVID-19. Sequencing used immunoSEQ multiplex PCR; TCRdb keeps in-frame clones, though not all of them. Seen here are under 250,000 clones, about 80% observed once, and the top ten hold over 2.5%. The sequencing input was peripheral blood. Every receptor here comes from a woman aged 25-40 years who had recovered from COVID-19.

J is TRBJ1-5 and V is TRBV28; D unresolved. Trimming took 5 bases from V and 6 from J, leaving 14 bases between them. The CDR3 runs 14 residues. Germline CDR1 reads MDHEN; CDR2 reads SYDVKM. The CDR3 DNA reads as TGTGCCAGCAGTCTCCTAGGAGAAGCTCAGCCCCAGCATTTT. Its translation: CASSLLGEAQPQHF.

This clone was recorded only once. The rearrangement uses TRBV28 and TRBJ2-7; 9 nucleotides match TRBD1. The V and J ends lost 7 bases and 3 bases, in that order; junction bases with no gene match: 16. This CDR3 spans 17 amino acids. The germline V gene encodes CDR1 MDHEN and CDR2 SYDVKM. CDR3 residues: CASITPTSGQGSYEQYF. CDR3 sequence (DNA): TGTGCCAGCATCACTCCCACGTCGGGACAGGGAAGCTACGAGCAGTACTTC.

This sequence joins TRBV5-5 and TRBJ1-5, with D possibly TRBD1 on 6 matching bases. Trimming took off 0 bases at V and 0 bases at J, with 16 bases between the two ends. The CDR3 is made up of 18 amino acids. CDR1 and CDR2 (germline): SGHKS, YYEKEE (reference sequence). The CDR3 is CASSLATGPAYSNQPQHF. For the CDR3, the DNA is TGTGCCAGCAGCTTGGCGACAGGACCGGCATATAGCAATCAGCCCCAGCATTTT.

V usage is TRBV5-1 and J usage is TRBJ2-5; 10 nucleotides line up with TRBD2. Looked up from germline, CDR1 is SGHRS and CDR2 is YFSETQ. Trimming took 3 bases from V and 5 from J; bases not matched to a gene: 7. CDR3 size: 15 residues. The CDR3 DNA follows: TGCGCCAGCAGCTCCGAGCGGGAGGGCGGGGAGACCCAGTACTTC. It codes for CASSSEREGGETQYF.

The chain recombines TRBV28 with TRBJ2-2; D is uncertain. V lost 6 bases, J lost 4 bases, and 9 bases lay in between. The CDR3 extends over 13 amino acids. The V gene's germline CDR1 is MDHEN and CDR2 SYDVKM. This CDR3 is CASSPLRTGELFF. DNA of the CDR3: TGTGCCAGCAGCCCACTCCGCACCGGGGAGCTGTTTTTT.

The J gene is TRBJ1-3, the V gene TRBV28, with a possible D match to TRBD1 (5 bases). From germline, CDR1 is MDHEN and CDR2 SYDVKM. The V gene lost 4 bases and the J gene lost 4 bases, with 17 bases spanning the gap. The CDR3 extends over 16 amino acids. CDR3 DNA sequence: TGTGCCAGCAGTTCCTTCGGGGGACCCCCCGGAAACACCATATATTTT. As protein: CASSSFGGPPGNTIYF.

J is TRBJ2-4 and V is TRBV27; D is possibly TRBD2 (8 bases). Germline V lookup: CDR1 MNHEY, CDR2 SMNVEV (reference sequence). The CDR3 is 20 amino acids. V was trimmed by 3 bases and J by 6 bases, leaving 30 bases between them. This chain's CDR3 is CASSFKRGWQPDREGNIQYF. The CDR3 DNA sequence: TGTGCCAGCAGTTTTAAGCGGGGGTGGCAACCCGACAGGGAGGGAAACATTCAGTACTTC.

This sequence joins TRBV6-5 and TRBJ1-6, with D tentatively TRBD1 (6 bases). The CDR3 has 14 amino acids. Germline V gives CDR1 MNHEY, CDR2 SVGAGI. Trimming cost V 6 bases and J 4 bases, with 10 bases left between them. DNA of the CDR3: TGTGCCAGCAGCCCACAGGGTTATAATTCACCCCTCCACTTT. This encodes CASSPQGYNSPLHF.

This chain connects TRBV5-1 to TRBJ1-2, with a tentative D call TRBD1 (6 bases). The CDR3 contains 13 residues. Trimming pared 6 bases from V and 4 bases from J, leaving 13 bases between. The germline CDR1 and CDR2 sequences are SGHRS and YFSETQ. In DNA, the CDR3 is TGCGCCAGCACCGAACAGGGATCCTATGGCTACACCTTC. It encodes CASTEQGSYGYTF.

The rearrangement uses TRBV5-5 and TRBJ1-6, with TRBD1 matching over 8 bases. CDR1 and CDR2 from the germline V gene are SGHKS and YYEKEE (reference sequence). The CDR3 length is 17 residues. The V and J ends lost 4 bases and 8 bases, in that order; junction bases with no gene match: 14. CDR3 nucleotides: TGTGCCAGCAGCACCGAACTCACCGGGACAGGATATTCACCCCTCCACTTT. This gives the protein CASSTELTGTGYSPLHF.

This clone has just a few counts. The J gene is TRBJ2-2, the V gene TRBV4-2, with D possibly being TRBD2 (5 bases). The length of the CDR3 is 17 residues. Trimming removed 4 bases at V and 0 bases at J, with 15 bases between. The germline CDR1 and CDR2 sequences are LGHNA and YNFKEQ. The CDR3 bases are TGTGCCAGCAGCCGCGGGCTAGGGAACGCGAACACCGGGGAGCTGTTTTTT. Its translation is CASSRGLGNANTGELFF.

V is TRBV7-2 and J is TRBJ1-5, with 10 bases matching TRBD1. V was clipped by 1 base and J by 11 bases; unmatched bases: 2. The CDR3 runs to 13 residues. CDR1 is SGHTA and CDR2 is FQGNSA in the germline V gene. The CDR3 region is CASSLVGTGAQHF. Written as DNA, the CDR3 is TGTGCCAGCAGCTTAGTGGGGACAGGGGCCCAGCATTTT.

CDR3 coding DNA: TGTGCCAGCAGCCCATACGGGACACCACCCGACGAGCAGTACTTC. Encoded protein: CASSPYGTPPDEQYF. V usage is TRBV5-4 and J usage is TRBJ2-7, with D perhaps matching TRBD1 (6 bases). Per the germline V gene, CDR1 is SGHNT and CDR2 is YYREEE (reference sequence). V dropped 4 bases and J dropped 5 bases, with 19 bases sitting between them. The CDR3 extends over 15 amino acids.

V is TRBV24-1 and J is TRBJ2-1; a weak D match, TRBD2 (5 bases). V was trimmed by 4 bases and J by 8 bases, leaving 20 bases between them. The germline gives CDR1 KGHDR, CDR2 SFDVKD. This CDR3 region has 16 residues. The CDR3 nucleotides are TGTGCCACCAGTGACCCCCCTCAAACTAGAATCCATGAGCAGTTCTTC. Protein: CATSDPPQTRIHEQFF.

J is TRBJ2-5 and V is TRBV12-5; D remains unclear. Trimming took 0 bases from V and 3 from J, leaving 8 bases between them. The CDR3 has 14 amino acids. Germline-derived CDR1 and CDR2 are LGHNT and FRNRAP. CDR3 sequence reads: CASGLVPEEETQYF. The CDR3 bases are TGTGCTAGTGGTTTGGTACCAGAGGAAGAGACCCAGTACTTC.

J is TRBJ2-2 and V is TRBV5-1; TRBD2 matches at 13 bases. Trimming cost V 3 bases and J 3 bases; bases outside gene matches: 8. CDR1 and CDR2 from the germline V gene are SGHRS and YFSETQ. This CDR3 spans 18 amino acids. This CDR3 reads CASSSGLAGDTDTGELFF. CDR3 DNA: TGCGCCAGCAGCTCTGGACTAGCGGGAGATACAGACACCGGGGAGCTGTTTTTT.

This clone showed up just once. V gene TRBV28 combines with J gene TRBJ1-1; TRBD1 agrees at 9 bases. The germline V gene encodes CDR1 MDHEN and CDR2 SYDVKM. Trimming at V came to 6 bases and at J to 5 bases, leaving 7 bases not matched to a gene. The CDR3 consists of 14 residues. The CDR3 DNA is TGTGCCAGCAGGGAACAGGGGGCTCGAACTGAAGCTTTCTTT. It encodes CASREQGARTEAFF.

The chain employs TRBV5-1 and TRBJ2-4; a weak D match, TRBD1 (6 bases). V lost 0 bases to trimming and J lost 1 base, with 14 bases between them. This CDR3 is built from 17 residues. Germline assignment: CDR1 SGHRS and CDR2 YFSETQ. The CDR3 loop reads CASSLAPRGLAKNIQYF. The CDR3 DNA reads as TGCGCCAGCAGCTTGGCGCCCAGGGGCTTGGCCAAAAACATTCAGTACTTC.

This clone was recorded only once. The genes are TRBV27 and TRBJ2-1; 15 nucleotides agree with TRBD2. Germline CDR1 is MNHEY and CDR2 is SMNVEV (reference sequence). The trim removed 7 bases at V and 7 bases at J, leaving 5 bases unmatched. The CDR3 loop spans 15 amino acids. The CDR3 DNA is TGTGCCAGCACACCCGGGACTAGCGGGAGGAATGAGCAGTTCTTC. Its protein product is CASTPGTSGRNEQFF.

This clone was observed a handful of times. The chain employs TRBV4-1 and TRBJ1-1; tentatively, D is TRBD1 (6 bases). The CDR3 has 13 residues. V was pared by 0 bases and J by 8 bases, with 10 bases between. Germline CDR1 is MGHRA and CDR2 is YSYEKL. The CDR3 DNA reads as TGCGCCAGCAGCCAAGAGCGGACAGTCGAAGCTTTCTTT. Protein sequence: CASSQERTVEAFF.

The chain is built from TRBV4-1 and TRBJ2-3; a weak D match, TRBD2 (6 bases). The CDR3 loop spans 17 amino acids. Germline V gives CDR1 MGHRA, CDR2 YSYEKL. With 0 bases removed from V and 4 bases from J, the gap between germline ends came to 17 bases. CDR3 sequence (DNA): TGCGCCAGCAGCCAAGATCAGGGACGGCGGGGACCAGATACGCAGTATTTT. It is translated as CASSQDQGRRGPDTQYF.

This clone was picked up a small number of times. This chain links TRBV30 with TRBJ1-3; D is ambiguous. Trimming took off 5 bases at V and 0 bases at J, with 5 bases between the two ends. CDR1 is GTSNPN and CDR2 is SVGIG in the germline V gene (reference sequence). The CDR3 has 12 amino acids. CDR3 DNA sequence: TGTGCCTGGTCAGACTCTGGAAACACCATATATTTT. Protein product: CAWSDSGNTIYF.

This clone is a singleton in its sample. This chain joins TRBV3-1 (or the pseudogene TRBV3-2) and TRBJ2-7; 15 nucleotides agree with TRBD2. The CDR3 extends over 16 amino acids. Germline V lookup: CDR1 LGHDT, CDR2 YNNKEL (reference sequence). Unmatched junction bases numbered 5, after V lost 1 base and J lost 7 bases. DNA of the CDR3: TGTGCCAGCAGCCAAGGACGGACTAGCGGGAGGGTTGAGCAGTACTTC. Its protein is CASSQGRTSGRVEQYF.

The rearrangement uses TRBV11-2 and TRBJ1-6, with D perhaps TRBD1 (5 bases). Trimming took off 1 base at V and 3 bases at J, with 7 bases between the two ends. This CDR3 spans 15 amino acids. Germline V gives CDR1 SGHAT, CDR2 FQNNGV. The CDR3 region is CASSLAQGYNSPLHF. CDR3 DNA sequence: TGTGCCAGCAGCTTAGCGCAGGGCTATAATTCACCCCTCCACTTT.

The rearrangement uses TRBV7-9 and TRBJ2-1; the match to TRBD2 covers 12 bases. Germline CDR1 reads SEHNR; CDR2 reads FQNEAQ (reference sequence). The CDR3 runs 16 residues. The junction had 9 bases not matched to a gene; V was cut back by 5 bases and J by 7 bases. In nucleotides, the CDR3 is TGTGCCAGCAGCCCGCGACTAGCGGGAGATGGGAATGAGCAGTTCTTC. It codes for CASSPRLAGDGNEQFF.

The chain couples TRBV7-3 to TRBJ2-5; 9 nucleotides agree with TRBD1. CDR1 and CDR2 from the germline V gene are SGHTA and FQGTGA. V lost 3 bases to trimming and J lost 5 bases; unmatched junction nucleotides: 7. CDR3 size: 15 residues. The CDR3 coding sequence is TGTGCCAGCAGCTTGACAGGGGGGCAGCGGGAGACCCAGTACTTC. Its protein is CASSLTGGQRETQYF.

The rearrangement joins TRBV6-1 to TRBJ1-6; D not resolved. The germline V and J ends were trimmed by 3 bases and 7 bases, with 10 bases remaining between them. Per the germline V gene, CDR1 is MNHNS and CDR2 is SASEGT. The CDR3 runs 14 residues. DNA for the CDR3: TGTGCCAGCAGTGATTGGGGAGAGAATTCACCCCTCCACTTT. It encodes CASSDWGENSPLHF.

The chain uses TRBV3-1 (or the pseudogene TRBV3-2) and TRBJ2-1; 8 bases match TRBD2. The length of the CDR3 is 15 residues. Germline V gene sequence: CDR1 LGHDT, CDR2 YNNKEL (reference sequence). V lost 4 bases, J lost 9 bases, and 11 bases stayed unmatched. In DNA form, the CDR3 reads TGTGCCAGCAGCCGGGCAGCGGGGGTACAAGCTGAGCAGTTCTTC. Translation gives CASSRAAGVQAEQFF.

The chain couples TRBV7-3 to TRBJ2-2; 8 nucleotides line up with TRBD2. Unmatched junction bases numbered 11, after V lost 5 bases and J lost 6 bases. The CDR3 runs 16 residues. The germline CDR1 and CDR2 sequences are SGHTA and FQGTGA. The CDR3 DNA sequence: TGTGCCAGCAGCCTAATAAGCGGGAGATGGGCCGGGGAGCTGTTTTTT. Residues: CASSLISGRWAGELFF.

V usage is TRBV7-8 and J usage is TRBJ2-7; TRBD1 might be the D (6 bases). The V gene's germline CDR1 is SGHVS and CDR2 FQNEAQ. CDR3 length: 14 amino acids. The ends were cut back, 6 bases at V and 4 bases at J, with 16 bases in the middle. CDR3 sequence reads: CASSRDTQTYEQYF. The CDR3 nucleotides are TGTGCCAGCAGTCGGGACACCCAAACGTACGAGCAGTACTTC.

The chain links TRBV24-1 to TRBJ1-5, with D tentatively TRBD1 (5 bases). The CDR3 has 13 residues. Trimming removed 1 base from V and 6 bases from J, with 6 bases in between. The germline gives CDR1 KGHDR, CDR2 SFDVKD. Written as DNA, the CDR3 is TGTGCCACCAGTGATTTCAGGGTTCAGCCCCAGCATTTT. Protein sequence: CATSDFRVQPQHF.

The chain couples TRBV27 to TRBJ2-1, with TRBD2 identical over 9 bases. CDR3 size: 17 residues. Germline-derived CDR1 and CDR2 are MNHEY and SMNVEV (reference sequence). V dropped 0 bases and J dropped 4; count of bases not matched to a gene: 7. In DNA, the CDR3 is TGTGCCAGCAGTTTATCAGGAGCGGGAGGTGGGTACAATGAGCAGTTCTTC. Translating it yields CASSLSGAGGGYNEQFF.